This TCR beta chain was sequenced in a study of identical twins. There are 15 residues in the CDR3. The V and J ends lost 5 bases and 5 bases, in that order; junction bases with no gene match: 7. Through template switching, a universal primer site was introduced, and the cDNA contained unique molecular identifiers. TCRdb called the 5' RACE reads again in MiXCR, with one record for every CDR3 protein. There are roughly 690,000 distinct CDR3 sequences in the sample; less than 25% occur only once, and 4% to 5.5% lies in the top ten. This clonotype was detected many times. These data were also filed under a second study, of T cells expressing NK-cell markers.

The clonotype was recovered from a woman aged 18-29 years in good health. The gene calls are TRBV12-3 or TRBV12-4 and TRBJ2-5; 11 bases are shared with TRBD1. Sequencing was done on a sample of PBMCs. The CDR3 is CASSHHRDRGETQYF. In DNA form, the CDR3 reads TGTGCCAGCAGTCACCACCGGGACAGGGGGGAGACCCAGTACTTC.